The rows below give T cell receptor beta chains drawn from one sample of a study of T cell repertoires in cytomegalovirus infection. For these TCRs, the target antigens are not known. TCRdb independently ran MiXCR on the reads; one entry per CDR3 protein. The table shows 360,000 or so distinct CDR3 sequences, with about a third occurring only once. The material sequenced was cultured PBMCs, taken from culture after CMV antigen stimulation. These receptors all stem from a human donor in good health (CMV status not recorded). Some clones in this sample may be carry-over from other donors' samples. Both conserved end residues are part of each CDR3. D genes are given only for firm matches. Size values are once, few and many counts, or a class for expanded clones, and some rows have none.

-	TRBJ2-1	TRBV7-9	-	TGTGCCAGCAGCTTAGATTGGGCTACTATTACGAGCTCCTACAATGAGCAGTTCTTC	CASSLDWATITSSYNEQFF
many	TRBJ2-5	TRBV7-2	TRBD1	TGTGCCAGCAGCTTAGGCAGGGGGTCTCAAGAGACCCAGTACTTC	CASSLGRGSQETQYF
-	TRBJ2-1	TRBV6-2/TRBV6-3	TRBD2	TGTGCCAGCAGTACCAGACTAGCGGGACCCCGGGGTGAGCAGTTCTTC	CASSTRLAGPRGEQFF
-	TRBJ2-3	TRBV20-1	-	TGCAGTGCCCCGGGACTTTCGGGCACAGATACGCAGTATTTT	CSAPGLSGTDTQYF
many	TRBJ2-1	TRBV7-2	TRBD1	TGTGCCAGCAGCCGACAGGGGAACTCCTACAATGAGCAGTTCTTC	CASSRQGNSYNEQFF
many	TRBJ2-3	TRBV7-6	-	TGTGCCAGCAGCTTAGATATTCGGGATACGCAGTATTTT	CASSLDIRDTQYF
-	TRBJ2-3	TRBV7-3	-	TGTGCCAGCGGCGACAGCACGCAGTATTTT	CASGDSTQYF
-	TRBJ2-3	TRBV7-2	TRBD2	TGTGCCAGCAGCTTAGCGGGAGGGTCATCCACAGATACGCAGTATTTT	CASSLAGGSSTDTQYF
-	TRBJ2-7	TRBV6-5	TRBD1	TGTGCCAGCAGTTACTCGATGGCAGGGGGACACTCCTACGAGCAGTACTTC	CASSYSMAGGHSYEQYF
-	TRBJ2-3	TRBV4-1	-	TGCGCCAGCAGCCACGCGGAGCACACAGATACGCAGTATTTT	CASSHAEHTDTQYF
many	TRBJ1-2	TRBV7-2	-	TGTGCCAGCAGCTTTTCTCAGGGAGGCTACACCTTC	CASSFSQGGYTF
-	TRBJ2-2	TRBV19	-	TGTGCCAGTAACCCAGCGGTAAACACCGGGGAGCTGTTTTTT	CASNPAVNTGELFF
-	TRBJ2-1	TRBV20-1	-	TGCAGTGCCCTAGCGCAATTCCTCTACAATGAGCAGTTCTTC	CSALAQFLYNEQFF
-	TRBJ1-5	TRBV27	-	TGTGCCAGCGCCGCGAGGGCCGGCCAGCCCCAGCATTTT	CASAARAGQPQHF